The present entry profiles one TCR beta chain with its context. The antigen is not known. This sample is drawn from a study of T cells in narcolepsy. Sequencing used immunoSEQ multiplex PCR; TCRdb keeps in-frame clones, though not all of them. The repertoire holds tens of thousands of clones, with 75% to 90% as singletons. Regarding the study as a whole: Comparing one patient's CSF and blood CD4+ clonotypes highlighted HCRT- and TRIB2-specific autoreactive clonotypes.

This CDR3 is built from 13 residues. CDR1 and CDR2 (germline): SEHNR, FQNEAQ (reference sequence). Trimming removed 5 bases from V and 7 bases from J, with 12 bases in between. The sample taken for sequencing was memory (CD45RA-) CD4+ T cells from blood. The chain is built from TRBV7-9 and TRBJ1-5, with a weak D call TRBD1 (5 bases). This clonotype originated in a human donor in good health. CDR3 loop: CASSRGEYQPQHF. The CDR3 bases are TGTGCCAGCAGCCGGGGGGAATACCAGCCCCAGCATTTT.